This T cell receptor (beta chain) was sequenced in a study of regulatory T cells in long-lasting Graves disease (dated by TCRdb to about 2021). The study in broad terms: In the newly diagnosed Graves' disease group, patients had been taking antithyroid drugs for less than 3 months. TCR sequencing covered some 13 persistent and approximately 20 newly diagnosed Graves' disease patients, about 35 samples in total. The study took place in China and was registered as a clinical trial. Patients with persistent Graves' disease were compared with patients with newly diagnosed Graves' disease using TCR sequencing and RNA sequencing of peripheral blood.

This clonotype was found many times. Its recognized antigen is unknown. It has no much larger one-base neighbor in the sample; base qualities were not kept. What this sample's time point label stands for: newly diagnosed GD, antithyroid drugs for less than 3 months. For both TCR sequencing and RNA sequencing, RNA was extracted from PBMCs using TRIzol. The diagnosis of Graves' disease was made according to American Thyroid Association guidelines. Patients for the study were recruited at an endocrinology department in Xi'an, China. Each patient gave about 10 milliliters of peripheral blood, collected in an EDTA anticoagulant tube. Ficoll Paque Plus density gradient separation was used to isolate PBMCs, and no further T cell sorting was done. An Agilent 2100 Bioanalyzer and agarose gel were used to assess RNA quality, and a NanoDrop 2000 was used to measure RNA concentration. Library preparation employed multiplex PCR. These reads were obtained on an Illumina HiSeq 4000. iRepertoire HTBI primers and Arm-PCR amplification of CDR3 regions were used to construct TCR beta libraries. Gel purification was performed on PCR products prior to sequencing. As for the authors' bioinformatics: Across samples, 55 to 80 TRBV and roughly 15 TRBJ segments were identified and used for gene usage analysis of CDR3 amino acid clonotypes. Filtered high-quality paired reads were merged into contigs using COPE and FqMerger. BLAST was used to align contigs to IMGT TRBV, TRBD and TRBJ reference genes, with CDR3 defined following IMGT. Any clonotype with a frequency above 0.1% was classified as a highly expanded clone. Repertoire diversity was measured by Shannon entropy, and V-J evenness by the Gini coefficient. Public clonotypes were defined as clonotypes shared by more than one individual. TCRdb passed the public sequencing reads through fastp at Q25 and MiXCR, retaining productive beta sequences. Each record represents a unique CDR3 protein, reported with the most common genes and DNA among its rows. The V and J calls and clone size are TCRdb's, not the authors'. For this sample there are roughly 430,000 distinct CDR3 sequences; about 17% appear just once. The top ten clonotypes cover about 10% of the sample.

General findings and caveats noted by the study authors: Preferential use of TRBV28, TRBJ1-2 and TRBJ2-5 was observed in persistent disease, whereas TRBV20-1 and TRBJ2-1 were favored in newly diagnosed disease. Persistent patients shared more public clonotypes among themselves (around 2,700) than newly diagnosed patients did (more than 950). The study examined only peripheral blood because the primary lesion, thyroid tissue, could not be accessed. Lower TCR Shannon entropy and fewer highly expanded clones were observed in persistent Graves' disease patients than in newly diagnosed patients, which suggested clonal expansion. Only the TCR beta chain was sequenced and analyzed. The authors acknowledged the small sample size as a limitation that may reduce accuracy.

V ends up 6 bases short and J 4 bases short, with an unmatched junction base count of 4. Its CDR3 holds 14 amino acids, cysteine through phenylalanine. Just CDR3 DNA is preserved here, 42 bases in frame from base 1. These data were also reused for a study on T cells in Graves' hyperthyroidism and ophthalmopathy. As that second study puts it: Stable Graves' hyperthyroidism was defined as no progression to ophthalmopathy during 18 months of follow-up. Hyperthyroidism patients were newly diagnosed, with disease duration under 2 months, and aged 18 to 65 years. Patients with uncontrolled infections, other autoimmune diseases, pregnancy or lactation were excluded. Diagnoses relied on clinical symptoms, serum thyroxine and TRAb, thyroid ultrasound and orbital computed tomography. The TCR CDR3 was subjected to a first round of RT-PCR using the HTBI primer set and the Qiagen OneStep RT-PCR kit. Most expanded thyroid clonotypes (frequency above 0.001) were also found in blood, which suggests that blood repertoires may mirror thyroid immune responses. In cross-validation, a model built on a 13 V-J signature told ophthalmopathy apart from stable hyperthyroidism with about 90% sensitivity and about 81% specificity, and in testing the same model reached 80%/75%. During validation, the model predicted progression to ophthalmopathy a median of about 6.3 months ahead of onset, with roughly 65% sensitivity and under 85% specificity. A discovery cohort of roughly 100 patients, fewer than 50 with Graves' ophthalmopathy and about 58 with stable Graves' hyperthyroidism, was used to find distinguishing TCR V-J signatures. Prospective prediction of ophthalmopathy was tested in an independent validation cohort of 18 to 20 hyperthyroidism patients and some 17 patients who later progressed to ophthalmopathy. The 75 to 100 discovery patients were randomly split 7:3 into training and test sets. In roughly six Graves' hyperthyroidism patients, the study also compared T-cell repertoires from thyroid tissue with T-cell repertoires from blood. After sampling, hyperthyroidism patients received methimazole starting at 30 mg daily, and ophthalmopathy patients received high-dose intravenous methylprednisolone. Libraries were constructed in a second round of multiplex PCR, after which size selection and purification were carried out. Paired-end sequencing of the libraries was performed with 100 bp reads on an Illumina HiSeq2000. SOAPnuke was used to process the raw data, removing reads that contained adapters or uncalled bases, had a mean Phred below 15, or lacked an exact match to the constant primer or identifier. COPE v1.2.5 was used to merge the high-quality paired reads, and each unique nucleotide sequence was defined as a clonotype. MiTCR v1.1 was used to align the clonotypes against IMGT TRBV, TRBD and TRBJ reference segments. Analysis was restricted to V-J combinations with a frequency above 0.0001, which covered 98% to 99.2% of repertoires. A TCS score was defined as the ratio between F50 (clonal expansion) and ExV (chaos), using BLOSUM62-based TCRdist between CDR3 peptides within each V-J. Welch's t-statistics and random forest reduced roughly 500 V-J features to under 15, which were used in a naive Bayes classifier (R e1071). Sample size was not statistically predetermined, and investigators were not blinded to group allocation. The paper reports TCR Vbeta CDR3 sequencing of over 130 peripheral blood samples: around 41 ophthalmopathy, roughly 80 hyperthyroidism and approximately 17 progressor patients.

The V and J segments used are TRBV12-3 or TRBV12-4 and TRBJ2-1, and 9 junctional nucleotides match TRBD2. The material was peripheral blood mononuclear cells (PBMCs), obtained at new diagnosis, from a patient treated with antithyroid drugs. This receptor was identified in a woman aged 25 to 39 with Graves disease. Donor details come from another sample of the same person, matched by shared clones. The CDR3 in this case is CASRPTSGYNEQFF. Here is the DNA: TGTGCCAGCAGACCGACTAGCGGTTACAATGAGCAGTTCTTC.